This is a list of T cell receptor beta chains from one sample in a study of CD8 T cells in Susac syndrome. TCRdb passed the immunoSEQ multiplex PCR reads through MiXCR, listing each CDR3 protein once. The sample includes some 450,000 distinct CDR3 sequences, more than 70% of them seen just once. Sequenced sample: CD8+ T cells from PBMCs. These receptors all stem from a human donor with multiple sclerosis. The CDR3 runs from the conserved cysteine through the conserved F or W. A D gene is named only where the DNA matches it firmly. Expanded clones get a size class; other rows say once, few or many, or leave the size out.

len: 15
v_gene: TRBV30
j_gene: TRBJ2-3
d_gene: TRBD2
abundance: .
CDR3nt: TGTGCCTGGAGCATCGGGACTAGCGGGGCAGATACGCAGTATTTT
CDR3aa: CAWSIGTSGADTQYF

len: 14
v_gene: TRBV12-3/TRBV12-4
j_gene: TRBJ2-1
d_gene: .
abundance: .
CDR3nt: TGTGCCAGCAGTTTAGAGATTGAGGGGAATGAGCAGTTCTTC
CDR3aa: CASSLEIEGNEQFF

len: 16
v_gene: TRBV27
j_gene: TRBJ2-1
d_gene: TRBD2
abundance: .
CDR3nt: TGTGCCAGCAGTTTGGGGACTAGCGGGAGTAGCAATGAGCAGTTCTTC
CDR3aa: CASSLGTSGSSNEQFF

len: 11
v_gene: TRBV7-9
j_gene: TRBJ2-1
d_gene: .
abundance: many
CDR3nt: TGTGCCAGCAGCCCGGATAATGAGCAGTTCTTC
CDR3aa: CASSPDNEQFF

len: 17
v_gene: TRBV5-1
j_gene: TRBJ2-1
d_gene: TRBD2
abundance: .
CDR3nt: TGCGCCAGCAGCTTGGCGTCTAGCGGGTTCTCCTACAATGAGCAGTTCTTC
CDR3aa: CASSLASSGFSYNEQFF

len: 14
v_gene: TRBV28
j_gene: TRBJ2-1
d_gene: .
abundance: .
CDR3nt: TGTGCCAGCAGTTCCTGCTGCTCCTACAATGAGCAGTTCTTC
CDR3aa: CASSSCCSYNEQFF

len: 11
v_gene: TRBV7-9
j_gene: TRBJ1-2
d_gene: .
abundance: .
CDR3nt: TGTGCCAGCAGCTTAAATCGGGGCTACACCTTC
CDR3aa: CASSLNRGYTF

len: 14
v_gene: TRBV5-5
j_gene: TRBJ1-1
d_gene: .
abundance: .
CDR3nt: TGTGCCAGCAGCTTGAATCTCCGGGCCACTGAAGCTTTCTTT
CDR3aa: CASSLNLRATEAFF

len: 15
v_gene: TRBV12-3/TRBV12-4
j_gene: TRBJ2-1
d_gene: TRBD2
abundance: .
CDR3nt: TGTGCCAGCAGTCCCCAGCGGGAGGGATTCAATGAGCAGTTCTTC
CDR3aa: CASSPQREGFNEQFF

len: 16
v_gene: TRBV20-1
j_gene: TRBJ2-1
d_gene: TRBD2
abundance: once
CDR3nt: TGCAGTGCTAGAGATCAGCGACTAGCGGTCTACAATGAGCAGTTCTTC
CDR3aa: CSARDQRLAVYNEQFF

len: 15
v_gene: TRBV6-4
j_gene: TRBJ2-1
d_gene: TRBD1
abundance: few
CDR3nt: TGTGCCAGCAGCCTGAACAAGGGACAGGGGGATGAGCAGTTCTTC
CDR3aa: CASSLNKGQGDEQFF

len: 16
v_gene: TRBV7-9
j_gene: TRBJ1-2
d_gene: TRBD1
abundance: .
CDR3nt: TGTGCCAGCAGCCCCTTAGGACAGGGAGGGTCCTATGGCTACACCTTC
CDR3aa: CASSPLGQGGSYGYTF

len: 17
v_gene: TRBV5-4
j_gene: TRBJ2-5
d_gene: TRBD1
abundance: .
CDR3nt: TGTGCCAGCAGAGTACAGGGGACCCTAGAGTACCAAGAGACCCAGTACTTC
CDR3aa: CASRVQGTLEYQETQYF

len: 14
v_gene: TRBV29-1
j_gene: TRBJ2-2
d_gene: .
abundance: .
CDR3nt: TGCAGCGTGAGGGGGTTTGGTGGCACCGGGGAGCTGTTTTTT
CDR3aa: CSVRGFGGTGELFF

len: 15
v_gene: TRBV13
j_gene: TRBJ2-1
d_gene: .
abundance: .
CDR3nt: TGTGCCAGCAGCTTAGTGGGGGGCACCGGCAATGAGCAGTTCTTC
CDR3aa: CASSLVGGTGNEQFF

len: 13
v_gene: TRBV5-6
j_gene: TRBJ2-1
d_gene: TRBD2
abundance: .
CDR3nt: TGTGCCGGACAGCGGGGGGCAAACAATGAGCAGTTCTTC
CDR3aa: CAGQRGANNEQFF

len: 16
v_gene: TRBV6-5
j_gene: TRBJ2-5
d_gene: .
abundance: once
CDR3nt: TGTGCCAGCAGTTACAGTACAGGAGGCAAAGGGGAGACCCAGTACTTC
CDR3aa: CASSYSTGGKGETQYF

len: 13
v_gene: TRBV11-2
j_gene: TRBJ2-1
d_gene: .
abundance: .
CDR3nt: TGTGCCAGCAGCCCCTGGAGGGGTGATGAGCAGTTCTTC
CDR3aa: CASSPWRGDEQFF

len: 15
v_gene: TRBV10-3
j_gene: TRBJ2-7
d_gene: TRBD1
abundance: .
CDR3nt: TGTGCCATCAGTGTAGGGACAGGGATTACCTACGAGCAGTACTTC
CDR3aa: CAISVGTGITYEQYF

len: 18
v_gene: TRBV3-1
j_gene: TRBJ1-1
d_gene: TRBD1
abundance: .
CDR3nt: TGTGCCAGCAGCCCCCCGGGACAGCCGACCCGAAGATACACTGAAGCTTTCTTT
CDR3aa: CASSPPGQPTRRYTEAFF

len: 15
v_gene: TRBV5-6
j_gene: TRBJ1-2
d_gene: .
abundance: .
CDR3nt: TGTGCCAGCAGCTGGACCGGGACATTAGCCTATGGCTACACCTTC
CDR3aa: CASSWTGTLAYGYTF

len: 15
v_gene: TRBV6-5
j_gene: TRBJ2-1
d_gene: TRBD2
abundance: .
CDR3nt: TGTGCCAGCAGTTATGGGACGGGGGGGCCTAATGAGCAGTTCTTC
CDR3aa: CASSYGTGGPNEQFF

len: 12
v_gene: TRBV2
j_gene: TRBJ2-7
d_gene: .
abundance: .
CDR3nt: TGTGCCAGCCTGGACAGCACTGCCGAGCAGTACTTC
CDR3aa: CASLDSTAEQYF

len: 13
v_gene: TRBV27
j_gene: TRBJ2-1
d_gene: TRBD2
abundance: .
CDR3nt: TGTGCCAGCAGTCTACTAGCGGACAATGAGCAGTTCTTC
CDR3aa: CASSLLADNEQFF

len: 12
v_gene: TRBV24-1
j_gene: TRBJ2-1
d_gene: .
abundance: .
CDR3nt: TGTGCCACCAGTGAGGGCTACAATGAGCAGTTCTTC
CDR3aa: CATSEGYNEQFF

len: 17
v_gene: TRBV28
j_gene: TRBJ2-2
d_gene: TRBD2
abundance: .
CDR3nt: TGTGCCAGCAGCCCAATCCTAGCGGCGGGATGGGACGGGGAGCTGTTTTTT
CDR3aa: CASSPILAAGWDGELFF

len: 16
v_gene: TRBV20-1
j_gene: TRBJ2-2
d_gene: .
abundance: .
CDR3nt: TGCAGTGCTAGAGATCAGAACGGGCTCACTACCGGGGAGCTGTTTTTT
CDR3aa: CSARDQNGLTTGELFF

len: 17
v_gene: TRBV4-1
j_gene: TRBJ2-3
d_gene: TRBD2
abundance: .
CDR3nt: TGCGCCAGCAGCCAATCGACTAGCGGGGGCTACACAGATACGCAGTATTTT
CDR3aa: CASSQSTSGGYTDTQYF